The sample holds many counts of the clone carrying this T cell receptor beta chain. The record originates from a study of T cell repertoires in cytomegalovirus infection. Study in general: Through public TCR beta signatures, both CMV infection and matching HLA type were indicated.

Trimming left V 0 bases short and J 0 bases short, with 10 bases between. CDR1 is SGHDT, CDR2 YYEEEE, per germline. The CDR3 spans 16 residues. One entry per CDR3 protein results from TCRdb running MiXCR on the reads. This sample has 130,000 or so distinct CDR3 sequences, with under 8% found just once. The gene calls are TRBV5-6 and TRBJ1-5; possible D gene TRBD1, 5 bases. The sequenced sample consisted of PBMCs. This sequence originates from a human donor in good health (CMV status not recorded). Some clones in this sample may be carry-over from other donors' samples. The CDR3 here is CASSLGGGNSNQPQHF. CDR3 sequence (DNA): TGTGCCAGCAGCTTGGGGGGGGGAAATAGCAATCAGCCCCAGCATTTT.